This is a list of T cell receptor beta chains from one sample in a study of control samples from healthy donors and cancer patients. Measured with immunoSEQ multiplex PCR; TCRdb has only the in-frame clones, and not every one. The data show 90,000 to 100,000 clones, approximately 90% seen once. Material: blood. Receptor source: an older woman in good health. CDR3s include the opening cysteine and the closing phenylalanine or tryptophan. The D gene is left open where the match is weak. Clone size is stated in some rows and not others, as once, few, many or a class when expanded.

d_call	v_call	j_call	clone_size	cdr3_aa	cdr3_nt
TRBD2	TRBV18	TRBJ2-4	-	CASSPPGGPENIQYF	TGTGCCAGCTCACCTCCGGGGGGTCCCGAAAACATTCAGTACTTC
-	TRBV5-1	TRBJ1-1	-	CASSLGRLGNTEAFF	TGCGCCAGCAGCTTGGGTCGGTTGGGGAACACTGAAGCTTTCTTT
TRBD1	TRBV9	TRBJ1-3	once	CASSPQGGSGNTIYF	TGTGCCAGCAGCCCTCAGGGGGGTTCTGGAAACACCATATATTTT
-	TRBV15	TRBJ1-5	-	CATSEGPTVKAQHF	TGTGCCACCAGCGAGGGACCCACAGTCAAGGCCCAGCATTTT
-	TRBV6-4	TRBJ1-2	-	CASSDTPGAYGYTF	TGTGCCAGCAGTGACACCCCCGGGGCCTATGGCTACACCTTC
-	TRBV9	TRBJ2-1	-	CASSAHPGPSLGEQFF	TGTGCCAGCAGCGCACATCCGGGACCCTCGTTGGGAGAGCAGTTCTTC
-	TRBV19	TRBJ1-4	-	CASSMAQGWGDEKLFF	TGTGCCAGTAGTATGGCTCAGGGATGGGGGGATGAAAAACTGTTTTTT
-	TRBV2	TRBJ2-6	-	CASSEGYLGYVLTF	TGTGCCAGCAGTGAAGGGTACCTCGGGTACGTCCTGACTTTC
-	TRBV5-1	TRBJ1-2	-	CASSRGDGPDYGYTF	TGCGCCAGCAGCCGAGGGGACGGACCCGACTATGGCTACACCTTC
TRBD1	TRBV30	TRBJ1-2	few	CAWRGQGMGGYTF	TGTGCCTGGAGGGGACAGGGAATGGGCGGCTACACCTTC